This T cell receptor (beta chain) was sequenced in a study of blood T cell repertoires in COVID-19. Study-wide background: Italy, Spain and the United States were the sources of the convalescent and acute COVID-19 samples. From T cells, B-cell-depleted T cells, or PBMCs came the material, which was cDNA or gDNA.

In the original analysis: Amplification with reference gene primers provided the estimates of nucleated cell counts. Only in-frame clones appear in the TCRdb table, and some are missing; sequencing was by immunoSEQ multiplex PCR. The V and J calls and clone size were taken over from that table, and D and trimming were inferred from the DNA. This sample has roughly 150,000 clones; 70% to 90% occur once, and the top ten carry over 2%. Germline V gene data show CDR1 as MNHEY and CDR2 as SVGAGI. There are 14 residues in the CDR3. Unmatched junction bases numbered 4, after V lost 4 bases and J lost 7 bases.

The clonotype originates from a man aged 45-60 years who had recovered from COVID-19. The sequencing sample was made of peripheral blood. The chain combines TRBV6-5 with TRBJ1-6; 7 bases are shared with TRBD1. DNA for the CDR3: TGTGCCAGCAGTTCCGGGGACAGCAATTCACCCCTCCACTTT. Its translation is CASSSGDSNSPLHF.